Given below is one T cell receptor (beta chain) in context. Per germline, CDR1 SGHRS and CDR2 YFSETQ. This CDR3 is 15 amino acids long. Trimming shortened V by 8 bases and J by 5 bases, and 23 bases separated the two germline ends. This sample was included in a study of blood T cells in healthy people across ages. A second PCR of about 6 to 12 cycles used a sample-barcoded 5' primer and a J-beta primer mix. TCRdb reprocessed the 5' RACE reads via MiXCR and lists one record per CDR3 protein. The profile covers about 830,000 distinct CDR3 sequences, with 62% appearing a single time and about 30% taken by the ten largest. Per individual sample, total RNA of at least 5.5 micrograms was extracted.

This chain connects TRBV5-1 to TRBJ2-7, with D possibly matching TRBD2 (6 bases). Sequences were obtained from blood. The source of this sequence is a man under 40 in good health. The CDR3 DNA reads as TGCGCCAGTCGGGCAACCGGGGGACCGTCCCACGAGCAGTACTTC. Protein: CASRATGGPSHEQYF.